The TCR beta chain described here comes from a study of blood T cell repertoires in COVID-19. Looking at the study overall: Collection of acute and convalescent COVID-19 samples took place in the United States, Italy and Spain. T cells, B-cell-depleted T cells, or PBMCs supplied cDNA or gDNA.

Methods used by the authors: Estimated nucleated cell counts came from reference gene primer amplification. Produced via immunoSEQ multiplex PCR; TCRdb's table is partial and in-frame only. Clone size and V and J calls were adopted from that table, with D and trimming inferred from the DNA. The repertoire consists of roughly 86,000 clones, with around 86% occurring once and the leading ten covering about 5%. Sequencing input: peripheral blood. The origin of this receptor is a man aged 40-55 years with acute or convalescent COVID-19.

Here the CDR3 DNA reads TGTGCCAGCAGCCCCGAGCCAAACACTGAAGCTTTCTTT. This codes for CASSPEPNTEAFF. V gene TRBV2 combines with J gene TRBJ1-1, with D unclear. Germline CDR1 reads SNHLY; CDR2 reads FYNNEI. V gave up 6 bases and J gave up 2 bases, with 10 bases separating them. The CDR3 totals 13 residues.